The entry below describes one T cell receptor (beta chain). These data come from a study of CD8+ T cells in alopecia areata. Lesional scalp tissue (obtained by punch biopsy) and peripheral blood were collected from alopecia areata patients. The junction had 9 bases not matched to a gene; V was cut back by 3 bases and J by 13 bases. There are 13 residues in the CDR3. Germline assignment: CDR1 SGHDT and CDR2 YYEEEE. The sequencing template was cDNA reverse transcribed from extracted RNA. Libraries were prepared by immunoSEQ multiplex PCR; TCRdb keeps only in-frame clonotypes and omits some of them. The sample carries about 23,000 clones, 40% to 60% recorded once.

This sequence was found in a human donor with alopecia areata. The source material was NKG2D-high CD8+ T cells sorted from blood. The chain carries TRBV5-6 and TRBJ2-1, with 8 bases fitting TRBD2. DNA of the CDR3: TGTGCCAGCAGCTGGACTACTAGCGGCCGTCAGTTCTTC. Protein: CASSWTTSGRQFF.